The clone carrying this T cell receptor (beta chain) has a count of ten or more. What it recognizes is unknown. The sample comes from a study of T-cell reconstitution after alpha-beta-depleted transplantation in children. Study-wide results and limits: T-cell numbers and diversity one year post-transplant derived largely from freshly generated T cells.

There are 11 residues in the CDR3. With 8 bases removed from V and 3 bases from J, the gap between germline ends came to 8 bases. Researchers prepared the TCRbeta library using unique molecular identifiers, the study reports. Each CDR3 protein is one row after TCRdb ran MiXCR on the PCR reads. The top ten clones hold about 4.8% of a sample with under 250,000 distinct CDR3 sequences, 24% of them seen once. The specimen was PBMCs, mostly from graft donor cells, collected 360 days after TCRalphabeta/CD19-depleted stem cell transplant. This sequence was found in a female patient aged 2 to 10 who had a stem cell transplant for congenital amegakaryocytic thrombocytopenia, so the T cells may come from the graft donor. The V and J genes are TRBV12-3 or TRBV12-4 and TRBJ2-7; D is unresolved. The CDR3 is CASQLLYEQYF. The CDR3 coding sequence is TGTGCCAGCCAACTCCTCTACGAGCAGTACTTC.